This paragraph covers one T cell receptor (beta chain) sequence. This clone has more than one count but fewer than ten. Its specific antigen is unknown. Per-nucleotide qualities are absent, and no much larger clonotype sits a single base away. The entry originates in a study of blood T cell repertoires in COVID-19 (dated by TCRdb to the early 2020s). Describing the broader study: Collaborator samples came from the United States, Italy and Spain and covered acute and convalescent phases of COVID-19. The prospective study material was composed of cDNA or gDNA derived from T cells, B-cell-depleted T cells, or PBMCs. The repertoires were made available in a free public database intended to serve as a resource for research on the immune response to SARS-CoV-2. Where available, HLA class I and class II types were obtained from metadata supplied by the sample provider rather than from assay-based typing. Samples came from the ongoing ImmuneRACE study (first 160 participants) plus 1,254 subjects from 6 global collaborators. The sample metadata nearly always contained a de-identified subject ID, COVID-19 status, age in years and sex. Deeply sampled blood TCRbeta repertoires from subjects exposed to, actively infected with, or recovered from COVID-19 were included in the dataset. Results the study describes overall, beyond this receptor: Clinical and demographic metadata were provided uncurated, with the amount varying by source and participant.

The collaborating institutions used their own protocols to collect whole blood in K2EDTA tubes. For TCRbeta analysis, collaborators shipped samples as frozen whole blood, isolated PBMCs, or DNA extracted from either of those sample types. V loses 3 bases of germline sequence and J loses 1 base, and the interval between the two ends is 9 bases. The CDR3 has 14 amino acids, counting the end cysteine and phenylalanine. Kept here is only the CDR3 DNA, which spans 42 bases and is read in frame from base 1. From a lookup of the germline V gene (reference sequence), CDR1 and CDR2 are WNHNN and SYGVQD. TCRbeta CDR3 regions were amplified from genomic DNA by means of the immunoSEQ Assay, a bias-controlled multiplex PCR. The paper's data handling went like this. The number of nucleated cells in each sample was estimated from the amplification of reference gene primers within the assay. To quantify the absolute abundance of each unique TCRbeta CDR3 rearrangement, sequence reads were collapsed and filtered. For each sample, productive Simpson clonality was calculated by taking the square root of Simpson's diversity index across productive rearrangements. TCRdb's version of the immuneACCESS table is confined to in-frame rearrangements and falls short of the full clone set. An unresolved V gene accounts for under half of the shortfall where checked; the remainder is of unknown origin. The V and J calls and the clone size are those of that table, but D and trimming were determined from the DNA. A total of approximately 670,000 clones appear in this sample, 85% to 90% of them only once. About 0.26% of the sample is in the top ten clones.

The sequenced sample was peripheral blood. The receptor comes from a woman under 30 with acute or convalescent COVID-19. The chain couples TRBV10-1 to TRBJ1-1; a confident D gene designation cannot be given. CDR3 loop: CASSDCYGNTEAFF. In nucleotide form, the sequence is TGCGCCAGCAGTGACTGTTACGGGAACACTGAAGCTTTCTTT.